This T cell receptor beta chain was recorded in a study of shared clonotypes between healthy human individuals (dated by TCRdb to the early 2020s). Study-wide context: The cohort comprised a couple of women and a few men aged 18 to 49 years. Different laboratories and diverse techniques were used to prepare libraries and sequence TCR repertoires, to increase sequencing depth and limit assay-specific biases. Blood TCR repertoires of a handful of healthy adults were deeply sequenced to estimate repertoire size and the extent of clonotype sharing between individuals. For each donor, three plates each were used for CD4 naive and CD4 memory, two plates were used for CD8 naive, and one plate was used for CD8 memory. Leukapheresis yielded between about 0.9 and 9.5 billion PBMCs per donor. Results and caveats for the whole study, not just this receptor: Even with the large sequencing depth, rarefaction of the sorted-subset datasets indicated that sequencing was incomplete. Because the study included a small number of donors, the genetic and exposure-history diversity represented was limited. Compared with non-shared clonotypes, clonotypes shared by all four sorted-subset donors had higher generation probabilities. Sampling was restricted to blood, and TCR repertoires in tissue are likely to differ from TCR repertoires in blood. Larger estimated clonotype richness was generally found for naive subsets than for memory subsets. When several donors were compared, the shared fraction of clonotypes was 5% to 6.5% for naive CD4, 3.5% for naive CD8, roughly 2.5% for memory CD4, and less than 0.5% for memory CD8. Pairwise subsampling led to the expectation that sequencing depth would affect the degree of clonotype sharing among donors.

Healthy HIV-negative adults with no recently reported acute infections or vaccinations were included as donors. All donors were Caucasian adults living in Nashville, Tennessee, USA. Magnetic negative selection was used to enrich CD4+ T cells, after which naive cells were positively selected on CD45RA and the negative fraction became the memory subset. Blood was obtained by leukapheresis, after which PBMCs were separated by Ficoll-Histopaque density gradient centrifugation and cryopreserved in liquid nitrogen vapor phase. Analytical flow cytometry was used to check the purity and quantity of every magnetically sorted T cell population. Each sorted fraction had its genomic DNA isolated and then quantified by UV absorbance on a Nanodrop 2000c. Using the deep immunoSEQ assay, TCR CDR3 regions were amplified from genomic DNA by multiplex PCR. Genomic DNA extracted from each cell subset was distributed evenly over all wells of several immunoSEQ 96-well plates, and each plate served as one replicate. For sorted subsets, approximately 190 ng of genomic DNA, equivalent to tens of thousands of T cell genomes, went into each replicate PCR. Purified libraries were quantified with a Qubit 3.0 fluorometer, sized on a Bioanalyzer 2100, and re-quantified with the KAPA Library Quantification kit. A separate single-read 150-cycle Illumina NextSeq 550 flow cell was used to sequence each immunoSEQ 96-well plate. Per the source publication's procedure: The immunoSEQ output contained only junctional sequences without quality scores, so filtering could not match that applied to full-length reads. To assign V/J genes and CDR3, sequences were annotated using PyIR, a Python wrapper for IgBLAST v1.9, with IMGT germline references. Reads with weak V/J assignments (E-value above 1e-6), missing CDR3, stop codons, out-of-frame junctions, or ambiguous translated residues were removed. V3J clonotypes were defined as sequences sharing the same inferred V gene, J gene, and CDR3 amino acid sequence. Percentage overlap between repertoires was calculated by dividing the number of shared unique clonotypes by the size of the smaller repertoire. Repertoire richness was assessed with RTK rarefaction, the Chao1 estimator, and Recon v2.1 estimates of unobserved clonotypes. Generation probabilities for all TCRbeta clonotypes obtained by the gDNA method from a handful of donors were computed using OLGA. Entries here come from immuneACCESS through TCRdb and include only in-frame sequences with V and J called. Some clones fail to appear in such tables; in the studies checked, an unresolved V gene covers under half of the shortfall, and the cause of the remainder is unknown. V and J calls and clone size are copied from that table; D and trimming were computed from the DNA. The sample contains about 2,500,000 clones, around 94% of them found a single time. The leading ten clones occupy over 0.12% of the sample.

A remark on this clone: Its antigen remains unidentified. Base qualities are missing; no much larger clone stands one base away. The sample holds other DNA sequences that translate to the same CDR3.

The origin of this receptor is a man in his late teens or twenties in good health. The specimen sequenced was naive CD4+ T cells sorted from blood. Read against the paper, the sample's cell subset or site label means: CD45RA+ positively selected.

CDR3 reads: CASSGDYSNQPQHF. The DNA sequence is TGTGCCAGCAGTGGAGACTATAGCAATCAGCCCCAGCATTTT. This chain joins TRBV6-5 to TRBJ1-5; the D gene lacks a confident call. V sheds 5 bases and J sheds 0 bases, leaving 8 bases between their ends. From a lookup of the germline V gene, CDR1 and CDR2 are MNHEY and SVGAGI. CDR3 length: 14 amino acids, cysteine to phenylalanine. CDR3 DNA only is kept here, 42 bases in frame from base 1.